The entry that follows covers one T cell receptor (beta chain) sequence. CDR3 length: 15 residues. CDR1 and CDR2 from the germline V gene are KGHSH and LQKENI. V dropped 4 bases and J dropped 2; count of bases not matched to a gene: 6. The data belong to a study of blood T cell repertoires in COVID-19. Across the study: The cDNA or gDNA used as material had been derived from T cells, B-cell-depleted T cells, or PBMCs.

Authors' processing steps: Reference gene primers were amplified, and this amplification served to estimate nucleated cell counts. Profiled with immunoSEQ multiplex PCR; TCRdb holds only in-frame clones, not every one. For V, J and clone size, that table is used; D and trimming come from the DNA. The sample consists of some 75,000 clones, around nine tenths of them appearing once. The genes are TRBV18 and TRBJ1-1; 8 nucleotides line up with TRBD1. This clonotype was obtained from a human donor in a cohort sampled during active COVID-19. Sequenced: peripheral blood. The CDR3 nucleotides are TGTGCCAGCTCACAGGAGACAGGGGACAACACTGAAGCTTTCTTT. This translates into CASSQETGDNTEAFF. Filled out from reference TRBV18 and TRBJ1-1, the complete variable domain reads NAGVMQNPRHLVRRRGQEARLRCSPMKGHSHVYWYRQLPEEGLKFMVYLQKENIIDESGMPKERFSAEFPKEGPSILRIQQVVRGDSAAYFCASSQETGDNTEAFFGQGTRLTVV.